This entry lists 8 T cell receptor beta chains sequenced from one sample in a study of CD8+CD57+ T cells in acquired aplastic anemia. CDR3 and TCR beta VDJ profiling relied on genomic DNA as the template. TCRdb redid the calling of the reads with MiXCR, one entry per CDR3 protein. The sample includes 120,000 or so distinct CDR3 sequences, less than 50% of them seen just once. CD8+CD57+ cell expansion, shown by flow cytometry, had occurred in the patients selected for sequencing. Sequenced sample: sorted CD4+, CD8+, or CD8+CD57+ T cells (not recorded which) from PBMCs. The source is a human donor with aplastic anemia.

This clonotype has just a few counts. This chain joins TRBV4-2 and TRBJ1-4; possible D gene TRBD1, 5 bases. V was pared by 4 bases and J by 8 bases, with 17 bases between. CDR3 length: 15 residues. Per germline, CDR1 LGHNA and CDR2 YNFKEQ. Here the CDR3 DNA reads TGTGCCAGCAGCCCCCCTTCAGGGTTACAGGAAAAACTGTTTTTT. It codes for CASSPPSGLQEKLFF.

This clonotype has more than one count but fewer than ten. The CDR3 region is CASSVSRAYDSPLHF. CDR3 DNA: TGTGCCAGCAGCGTAAGTAGGGCCTACGATTCACCCCTCCACTTT. This chain connects TRBV9 to TRBJ1-6; no firm D call. Germline V lookup: CDR1 SGDLS, CDR2 YYNGEE. CDR3 length: 15 residues. Trimming pared 1 base from V and 8 bases from J, leaving 13 bases between.

The genes are TRBV19 and TRBJ2-7, with D perhaps matching TRBD2 (6 bases). V dropped 7 bases and J dropped 0 bases, with 13 bases sitting between them. Germline V gene lookup returns CDR1 LNHDA and CDR2 SQIVND (reference sequence). The CDR3 extends over 14 amino acids. CDR3 nucleotides: TGTGCCAGTAAGGGCGGGGTGAGCTCCTACGAGCAGTACTTC. This codes for CASKGGVSSYEQYF.

This clonotype was recorded many times. The chain employs TRBV24-1 and TRBJ1-5, with 8 bases lining up with TRBD1. Germline trimming cut 4 bases from V and 0 bases from J; bases unmatched to any gene: 4. Germline V gene data show CDR1 as KGHDR and CDR2 as SFDVKD. CDR3 size: 16 residues. In DNA form, the CDR3 reads TGTGCCACCAGTGAGCCAGGGACAGGTAGCAATCAGCCCCAGCATTTT. Translating it yields CATSEPGTGSNQPQHF.

At least ten counts were recorded for this clonotype. V usage is TRBV20-1 and J usage is TRBJ2-1; 9 bases agree with TRBD2. The CDR3 sequence is 15 residues long. V dropped 4 bases and J dropped 5; count of bases not matched to a gene: 9. CDR1 is DFQATT, CDR2 SNEGSKA, per germline (reference sequence). The CDR3 region is CSATPGTSRDNEQFF. The CDR3 DNA reads as TGCAGTGCTACCCCAGGGACTAGCAGGGACAATGAGCAGTTCTTC.

The chain uses TRBV29-1 and TRBJ2-7; D gene unclear. In germline, CDR1 is SQVTM, CDR2 ANQGSEA. V was cut by 4 bases and J by 4 bases, with 8 bases left in between. This CDR3 is built from 11 residues. In DNA form, the CDR3 reads TGCAGCGTTGTTTTAAGGTACGAGCAGTACTTC. This encodes CSVVLRYEQYF.

The V and J genes are TRBV6-2 or TRBV6-3 and TRBJ1-2; 9 nucleotides agree with TRBD1. The J segment lost 8 bases and the V segment lost 7 bases, leaving 5 bases of the junction unmatched. This CDR3 has 12 amino acids. Per the germline V gene, CDR1 is MNHEY and CDR2 is SVGEGT. The CDR3 DNA reads as TGTGCCAGCACCGGGACAGGGTACGGCTACACCTTC. Its translation: CASTGTGYGYTF.

The CDR3, as DNA: TGTGCCACCGGGAGAGAAAAACTGTTTTTT. It yields the protein CATGREKLFF. The V call is TRBV24-1, the J call TRBJ1-4; D remains unclear. CDR1 and CDR2 (germline): KGHDR, SFDVKD. Trimming shortened V by 9 bases and J by 8 bases, and 6 bases separated the two germline ends. The CDR3 consists of 10 residues.